A single sample is the source of the 7 T cell receptor beta chains below, sequenced in a study of blood T cells in healthy people across ages. A second 7 to 11 cycle PCR used barcoded and J-beta primers. One entry per CDR3 protein, called by TCRdb with MiXCR from the 5' RACE reads. Here the sample spans 800,000 to 950,000 distinct CDR3 sequences, around 29% being singletons. A further study also used this sample, focusing on T cells of mothers and their children.

Sequenced: blood. The receptors derive from a middle-aged woman in good health.

The CDR3 region is CASGRNYGYTF. The CDR3 coding sequence is TGTGCCAGCGGACGGAACTATGGCTACACCTTC. The chain carries TRBV6-2 or TRBV6-3 and TRBJ1-2; D call uncertain. The V end lost 8 bases, the J end lost 2 bases, and 6 bases lay between the germline ends. This CDR3 has 11 residues. Germline CDR1 is MNHEY and CDR2 is SVGEGT.

This clonotype appeared a few times. Being one base from a much bigger clone, this may be a read error. The chain has TRBV6-5 and TRBJ2-7, with TRBD2 matching over 8 bases. Germline V lookup: CDR1 MNHEY, CDR2 SVGAGI. The CDR3 totals 13 residues. CDR3 DNA sequence: TGTGCCAGCAGGGAGCGGGGGCCCTACGAGCGGTACTTC. Encoded protein: CASRERGPYERYF.

This clonotype occurred many times. The chain is built from TRBV20-1 and TRBJ2-5, with 13 bases aligning to TRBD2. Trimming at V came to 0 bases and at J to 6 bases, leaving 13 bases not matched to a gene. This CDR3 is 18 amino acids long. Germline lookup yields CDR1 DFQATT and CDR2 SNEGSKA (reference sequence). CDR3 sequence (DNA): TGCAGTGCTAGAGACGACTGGACTAGCGGGGGTGCTTGGAAGACCCAGTACTTC. As protein: CSARDDWTSGGAWKTQYF.

The V gene is TRBV20-1, the J gene TRBJ1-2; 8 nucleotides agree with TRBD1. V dropped 6 bases and J dropped 4; count of bases not matched to a gene: 13. This CDR3 region has 15 residues. Germline assignment: CDR1 DFQATT and CDR2 SNEGSKA (reference sequence). The CDR3 DNA reads as TGCAGTGCCTCACATCGGGGACAGGAGAGCTATGGCTACACCTTC. As protein: CSASHRGQESYGYTF.

The chain links TRBV20-1 to TRBJ2-5, with D perhaps being TRBD1 or TRBD2 (5 bases each). The germline gives CDR1 DFQATT, CDR2 SNEGSKA (reference sequence). The CDR3 length is 16 residues. Trimming took off 0 bases at V and 9 bases at J, with 23 bases between the two ends. CDR3 sequence: CSARDSRGPLFSAQYF. For the CDR3, the DNA is TGCAGTGCTAGAGATAGCCGGGGCCCCCTCTTCTCGGCCCAGTACTTC.

The chain combines TRBV6-6 with TRBJ1-5, with 7 nucleotides matching TRBD1. This CDR3 is built from 13 residues. Germline values: CDR1 MNHNY, CDR2 SVGAGI (reference sequence). J was trimmed by 4 bases and V by 7 bases; bases with no gene match: 4. DNA for the CDR3: TGTGCCAGCAAGGGGGCCCTTAATCAGCCCCAGCATTTT. Its translation is CASKGALNQPQHF.

The chain is built from TRBV25-1 and TRBJ2-7; 8 bases fit TRBD2. This CDR3 region has 15 residues. V dropped 1 base and J dropped 5; count of bases not matched to a gene: 7. CDR1 is MGHDK, CDR2 SYGVNS, per germline. CDR3 nucleotide sequence: TGTGCCAGCAGTGAATCGGGGGGGCCATCCCACGAGCAGTACTTC. It specifies CASSESGGPSHEQYF.